One sample yielded the 8 T cell receptor beta chains listed below, sequenced in a study of cytomegalovirus exposure and HLA in healthy donors. PCR used 60 Vbeta primers and 13 Jbeta primers. Measured with immunoSEQ multiplex PCR; TCRdb has only the in-frame clones, and not every one. The sample lists approximately 160,000 clones; around 83% were seen once. What was sequenced was PBMCs. The receptors originated from a man aged 50 to 59 in good health and CMV-seropositive.

V usage is TRBV28 and J usage is TRBJ2-1, with a possible D match to TRBD1 (6 bases). The CDR3 runs 12 residues. Germline V gives CDR1 MDHEN, CDR2 SYDVKM. Trimming left V 6 bases short and J 12 bases short, with 15 bases between. This chain's CDR3 is CASSPDSPGQFF. For the CDR3, the DNA is TGTGCCAGCAGCCCGGACAGCCCCGGGCAGTTCTTC.

The V call is TRBV10-3, the J call TRBJ1-2; tentatively, D is TRBD1 (6 bases). This CDR3 is 12 amino acids long. Germline CDR1 and CDR2: ENHRY and SYGVKD. V lost 7 bases, J lost 5 bases, and 11 bases lay in between. The DNA for the CDR3 is TGTGCCATCACCTCGGACAGTTATGGCTACACCTTC. Protein: CAITSDSYGYTF.

V gene TRBV27 combines with J gene TRBJ2-6, with no clear D. Germline V gene data show CDR1 as MNHEY and CDR2 as SMNVEV (reference sequence). Trimming cost V 7 bases and J 4 bases, with 5 bases left between them. The CDR3 covers 12 residues. CDR3: CASTSGANVLTF. For the CDR3, the DNA is TGTGCCAGCACTTCCGGGGCCAACGTCCTGACTTTC.

This chain connects TRBV6-5 to TRBJ2-1; the D is unclear. V shed 5 bases and J shed 8 bases, with 16 bases lying between them. CDR3 length equals 14 residues. Germline V gene sequence: CDR1 MNHEY, CDR2 SVGAGI. The CDR3 DNA is TGTGCCAGCAGTAAGCAACCGTATAGAGATGAGCAGTTCTTC. The encoded protein is CASSKQPYRDEQFF.

This clone was observed a handful of times. The CDR3 region has the DNA TGTGCCAGCAGGGGGGGTACCTACGAGCAGTACTTC. Encoded protein: CASRGGTYEQYF. The V gene is TRBV25-1, the J gene TRBJ2-7; D possibly corresponds to TRBD2 (6 bases). Deletions cut 6 bases from V and 2 bases from J, with 8 bases between. The CDR3 has 12 amino acids. The germline gives CDR1 MGHDK, CDR2 SYGVNS.

The rearrangement uses TRBV19 and TRBJ1-2; D ambiguous. This CDR3 spans 12 amino acids. V shed 7 bases and J shed 7 bases, with 13 bases lying between them. Per the germline V gene, CDR1 is LNHDA and CDR2 is SQIVND (reference sequence). CDR3 loop: CASTTGISGYTF. CDR3 bases: TGTGCCAGTACGACGGGTATTTCTGGCTACACCTTC. Looking up the rest from reference TRBV19 and TRBJ1-2 gives the full variable domain: DGGITQSPKYLFRKEGQNVTLSCEQNLNHDAMYWYRQDPGQGLRLIYYSQIVNDFQKGDIAEGYSVSREKKESFPLTVTSAQKNPTAFYLCASTTGISGYTFGSGTRLTVV.

The DNA of the CDR3 is TGTGCCAGCAGCGAAGGAAACAGGGCCAATAATGAAAAACTGTTTTTT. It yields the protein CASSEGNRANNEKLFF. The chain uses TRBV5-5 and TRBJ1-4; maybe TRBD1 (6 bases). This CDR3 contains 16 residues. The V gene lost 4 bases and the J gene lost 4 bases, with 17 bases spanning the gap. CDR1 is SGHKS, CDR2 YYEKEE, per germline (reference sequence). The entire variable domain, with the rest obtained from reference TRBV5-5 and TRBJ1-4, is as follows: DAGVTQSPTHLIKTRGQQVTLRCSPISGHKSVSWYQQVLGQGPQFIFQYYEKEERGRGNFPDRFSARQFPNYSSELNVNALLLGDSALYLCASSEGNRANNEKLFFGSGTQLSVL.

The CDR3 sequence: CASSPGGRLEQFF. For the CDR3, the DNA is TGTGCCAGCAGCCCCGGGGGGAGGCTTGAGCAGTTCTTC. The V call is TRBV9, the J call TRBJ2-1; 7 positions match TRBD2. There are 13 residues in the CDR3. With V trimmed by 4 bases and J by 9 bases, 7 bases remained unmatched. CDR1 and CDR2 from the germline V gene are SGDLS and YYNGEE.